This TCR beta chain was recovered during a study of cytomegalovirus exposure and HLA in healthy donors. Overall study findings and caveats: A later analysis showed that HLA-associated TCR beta chains had undergone more clonal expansion than equally common others. Researchers left out some V segments, among them TRBV6-2 and TRBV6-3, as indistinguishable. There were fewer than 200 TCR beta chains listed as cytomegalovirus-associated. TCR beta sequences reportedly predicted most subjects' HLA-A and HLA-B alleles accurately.

As for this clone: Its antigen remains unidentified.

This CDR3 has 14 amino acids. V was clipped by 5 bases and J by 3 bases, with 13 bases between them. Per germline, CDR1 MNHEY and CDR2 SVGAGI. PCR amplification relied on 60 Vbeta primers (plus 13 Jbeta primers). TCRdb's copy holds only in-frame clones and misses some; the assay was immunoSEQ multiplex PCR. The sample is made up of 130,000 to 150,000 clones, and the top ten hold roughly 2.6% of it. The receptor's source is a man aged 35 to 55 in good health and CMV-seronegative. Sequenced input: PBMCs. The rearrangement links TRBV6-5 to TRBJ1-2; a possible D gene is TRBD1 (5 bases). This CDR3 reads CASSNLQAHYGYTF. The CDR3 DNA reads TGTGCCAGCAGTAATTTACAGGCCCACTATGGCTACACCTTC.